This T cell receptor beta chain derives from a study of T cell clonotyping in hematopoietic cell transplantation. Per germline, CDR1 MNHEY and CDR2 SMNVEV (reference sequence). This CDR3 contains 11 residues. The germline V and J ends were trimmed by 5 bases and 0 bases, with 2 bases remaining between them. Notes on the study in general: Without cell sorting, CD4 versus CD8 contributions remain unresolved. Broader posttransplant TCR repertoire diversity was predicted by graft donor and pretransplant recipient Inverse Simpson Index values. Recipient TCR diversity dropped after transplant; expanded clonotypes rose from day 30 to 180.

Blood collection times were about day -28 and days 30, 100, 180 posttransplant. Using immunoSEQ multiplex PCR, the repertoire was profiled, and TCRdb retains in-frame clones only, with some absent. The sample includes tens of thousands of clones, about 94% of them seen just once. To note about this clone: As yet, its antigen is unknown.

The input for sequencing was PBMCs, taken 100 days after allogeneic stem cell transplant. The chain links TRBV27 to TRBJ2-7, with D unclear. The receptor comes from a female patient aged 45 to 65 who had an allogeneic stem cell transplant from a related donor, so the T cells may come from the graft donor. Some clones in this sample may be carry-over from other donors' samples. CDR3 sequence (DNA): TGTGCCAGCAGTAGCTCCTACGAGCAGTACTTC. Translated: CASSSSYEQYF.